This T cell receptor beta chain was found in a study of shared T cell receptors in the human thymus. Germline lookup yields CDR1 MGHRA and CDR2 YSYEKL. This CDR3 contains 18 residues. V was clipped by 0 bases and J by 6 bases, with 20 bases between them. TCRdb's table, derived via immunoSEQ multiplex PCR, lists solely in-frame clones and lacks some. The sample carries 600,000 or so clones, about 90% recorded once. These same data were also listed under a study on human thymus T cells. From that report: Donors consisted of healthy Finnish infants (having corrective surgery for congenital heart defects). Resected material from corrective heart surgery provided the thymus tissue analysed. The authors found apparently biased V and J gene usage in thymic and blood repertoires.

The clonotype originates from a boy in the first two years of life with a congenital heart defect. Sequences were obtained from thymocytes. This chain connects TRBV4-1 to TRBJ1-4; possible D gene TRBD1, 6 bases. CDR3 bases: TGCGCCAGCAGCCAAGATCGCCCTTACAGGGTAGAAGATGAAAAACTGTTTTTT. Its protein product is CASSQDRPYRVEDEKLFF.